The clone carrying this TCR beta chain was counted only a few times. This entry comes from a study of patients and donors after allogeneic stem cell transplantation. Each CDR3 protein gets one entry after TCRdb re-called the RT-PCR reads with MiXCR. The data show over 400,000 distinct CDR3 sequences, with around 16% seen just once and about 7% held by the top ten. The germline V gene has CDR1 SQVTM and CDR2 ANQGSEA. This CDR3 spans 13 amino acids. J was trimmed by 5 bases and V by 6 bases; bases with no gene match: 5. Source material: blood, either unsorted or a sorted T cell fraction (not recorded which). The sequence derives from a human donor who was either an allogeneic HSCT recipient or a stem cell or donor lymphocyte infusion donor (not recorded which). It is not recorded whose cells these are; they may come from a transplant donor. The chain combines TRBV29-1 with TRBJ1-4; TRBD1 aligns across 8 bases. The CDR3 sequence: CSVGTGPNEKLFF. DNA of the CDR3: TGCAGCGTAGGGACAGGACCCAATGAAAAACTGTTTTTT.